This T cell receptor beta chain was identified in a study of cytomegalovirus exposure and HLA in healthy donors. Study in general: Around 85 million unique TCRs from HLA-typed donors were held in an early data release.

In germline, CDR1 is SGDLS, CDR2 YYNGEE. V was pared by 0 bases and J by 1 base, with 0 bases of the junction left unmatched. The CDR3 loop spans 16 amino acids. Overall study findings and caveats: Follow-up analysis later connected one missense variant in DCLRE1C with trimming of TCR beta V- and J-genes. Versus the roughly 690-donor mean, an Asian-associated ancestry cluster reportedly showed fewer N-insertions in a later analysis.

The PCR was carried out with 60 Vbeta primers and 13 Jbeta primers. The assay was immunoSEQ multiplex PCR, and TCRdb's table has in-frame clones only and misses some. The sample lists some 120,000 clones, around 77% occurring once. Concerning this clone: Its matching antigen is unknown.

This chain joins TRBV9 and TRBJ2-3; 12 nucleotides line up with TRBD2. The sequence came from a man aged 35 to 55 in good health and CMV-seropositive. Material for sequencing was PBMCs. The CDR3 coding sequence is TGTGCCAGCAGCGTAGGACTAGCGGGGGGCACAGATACGCAGTATTTT. Its translation is CASSVGLAGGTDTQYF.